This T cell receptor (beta chain) was profiled in a study of blood T cell repertoires in COVID-19. Study at large: Italy, Spain and the United States were the sources of the convalescent and acute COVID-19 samples.

With 4 bases removed from V and 7 bases from J, the gap between germline ends came to 20 bases. Germline loops: CDR1 KGHSH, CDR2 LQKENI. The CDR3 sequence is 16 residues long. TCRdb keeps only in-frame clones here, not all; method: immunoSEQ multiplex PCR. The table has about 240,000 clones, about 89% seen once. The rearrangement uses TRBV18 and TRBJ2-1, with D possibly matching TRBD1 (6 bases). What was sequenced was PBMCs or T cells enriched from blood (not recorded which). The clonotype originates from a man aged 35-49 years who had recovered from COVID-19. Here the CDR3 reads CASSRQGSTSGNEQFF. In DNA, the CDR3 is TGTGCCAGCTCACGTCAGGGGAGTACCTCGGGAAATGAGCAGTTCTTC.